The 28 T cell receptor beta chains below all came from one sample that was sequenced in a study of CD8+CD57+ T cells in acquired aplastic anemia. Profiles of TCR beta VDJ and CDR3 were generated from a genomic DNA template. One entry per CDR3 protein, called by TCRdb with MiXCR from the reads. The sample holds 200,000 to 250,000 distinct CDR3 sequences, around 49% seen once. CD8+CD57+ cell expansion had been shown by flow cytometry in patients chosen for sequencing. Sequenced material: sorted CD4+, CD8+, or CD8+CD57+ T cells (not recorded which) from PBMCs. The origin of the receptors is a human donor with aplastic anemia.

The gene calls are TRBV6-1 and TRBJ2-7, with a weak D call TRBD2 (5 bases). The germline V and J ends were trimmed by 4 bases and 7 bases, with 17 bases remaining between them. The CDR3 consists of 14 residues. CDR1 and CDR2 (germline): MNHNS, SASEGT. Here the CDR3 DNA reads TGTGCCAGCAGTGCGCTAGCTTTGGTGACGGAGCAGTACTTC. It codes for CASSALALVTEQYF.

The genes are TRBV7-9 and TRBJ2-3, with 8 bases lining up with TRBD2. The CDR3 is 13 residues long. Germline V gene sequence: CDR1 SEHNR, CDR2 FQNEAQ (reference sequence). V was clipped by 6 bases and J by 9 bases; unmatched bases: 8. CDR3 in DNA: TGTGCCAGCAGTGGTCAAGCGGGGGAAACGCAGTATTTT. Its translation is CASSGQAGETQYF.

CDR3 DNA: TGCAGTGCTAGAGATACAGGATTTGGGACTGAAGCTTTCTTT. Amino acids: CSARDTGFGTEAFF. This chain links TRBV20-1 with TRBJ1-1; a possible D gene is TRBD1 (5 bases). CDR1 and CDR2 from the germline V gene are DFQATT and SNEGSKA (reference sequence). The CDR3 loop spans 14 amino acids. Trimming took off 0 bases at V and 5 bases at J, with 13 bases between the two ends.

The V gene is TRBV15, the J gene TRBJ1-5; TRBD1 matches 7 bases. CDR1 is LNHNV and CDR2 is YYDKDF in the germline V gene (reference sequence). This CDR3 has 13 amino acids. After removal of 4 bases from V and 5 bases from J, the junction contained 2 bases not matched to a gene. This chain's CDR3 is CATSKGTDQPQHF. The CDR3 region has the DNA TGTGCCACCAGCAAAGGGACAGATCAGCCCCAGCATTTT.

This clonotype was seen many times. The V and J genes are TRBV18 and TRBJ2-7; the D call may be TRBD1 or TRBD2 (5 bases each). Germline-derived CDR1 and CDR2 are KGHSH and LQKENI. The V and J ends lost 6 bases and 3 bases respectively, with 18 bases between them. The CDR3 is made up of 15 amino acids. The CDR3 region is CASSSASRESYEQYF. The CDR3 DNA is TGTGCCAGCTCCTCGGCTAGCAGGGAAAGCTACGAGCAGTACTTC.

At least ten counts were recorded for this clonotype. The V and J genes are TRBV5-8 and TRBJ2-1; tentatively, D is TRBD1 (6 bases). Germline lookup yields CDR1 SGHTS and CDR2 YDEGEE. Trimming left V 1 base short and J 2 bases short, with 10 bases between. This CDR3 has 15 residues. CDR3: CASSLWQGPYNEQFF. CDR3 nucleotides: TGTGCCAGCAGCTTGTGGCAGGGGCCCTACAATGAGCAGTTCTTC.

V is TRBV14 and J is TRBJ1-2, with TRBD1 as a possible D gene (6 bases). CDR1 and CDR2 from the germline V gene are SGHDN and FVKESK. V was clipped by 3 bases and J by 8 bases, with 16 bases between them. This CDR3 is built from 14 residues. The CDR3 DNA is TGTGCCAGCAGCCAGCTCACAGGGAAACGAGGCTACACCTTC. Amino acids: CASSQLTGKRGYTF.

The CDR3 reads CAWSGDSLSRGYTF. The DNA for the CDR3 is TGTGCCTGGAGTGGGGACTCTCTATCCCGGGGCTACACCTTC. This chain uses TRBV30 with TRBJ1-2; perhaps TRBD1 as D (5 bases). Germline CDR1 GTSNPN, CDR2 SVGIG (reference sequence). V lost 1 base, J lost 8 bases, and 17 bases lay in between. The CDR3 runs to 14 residues.

This chain connects TRBV19 to TRBJ1-2; the match to TRBD1 covers 9 bases. CDR3 length equals 14 residues. V lost 7 bases to trimming and J lost 7 bases; unmatched junction nucleotides: 10. CDR1 and CDR2 from the germline V gene are LNHDA and SQIVND (reference sequence). The CDR3 sequence: CASKVGTGGSGYTF. The CDR3 DNA sequence: TGTGCCAGTAAAGTTGGAACAGGGGGCAGTGGCTACACCTTC.

This clonotype was counted at least ten times. The chain couples TRBV19 to TRBJ2-2; 8 bases are shared with TRBD1. CDR3 length: 15 residues. Germline CDR1 and CDR2: LNHDA and SQIVND (reference sequence). The trim removed 6 bases at V and 7 bases at J, leaving 10 bases unmatched. The CDR3 DNA is TGTGCCAGTAGCCCGGACAGGGCAGGTGGCGGGGAGCTGTTTTTT. Its protein product is CASSPDRAGGGELFF.

The J gene is TRBJ2-7, the V gene TRBV27, with D uncertain. Germline assignment: CDR1 MNHEY and CDR2 SMNVEV (reference sequence). Trimming took 5 bases from V and 7 from J, leaving 9 bases between them. The CDR3 sequence is 11 residues long. The DNA of the CDR3 is TGTGCCAGCAGTCAAGGTGGAGAGCAGTACTTC. It is translated as CASSQGGEQYF.

The chain carries TRBV12-3 or TRBV12-4 and TRBJ2-7; D is unclear. The CDR3 sequence is 13 residues long. Trimming cost V 2 bases and J 2 bases, with 7 bases left between them. CDR3 in DNA: TGTGCCAGCAGTTTACGGAGAACCTACGAGCAGTACTTC. Translation gives CASSLRRTYEQYF.

This chain connects TRBV2 to TRBJ2-3; D is uncertain. The V end lost 2 bases, the J end lost 6 bases, and 6 bases lay between the germline ends. Germline assignment: CDR1 SNHLY and CDR2 FYNNEI. CDR3 length: 12 amino acids. CDR3 residues: CASSESGDTQYF. In DNA form, the CDR3 reads TGTGCCAGCAGTGAATCTGGGGATACGCAGTATTTT.

This clonotype was found many times. J is TRBJ1-4 and V is TRBV20-1; TRBD1 agrees at 9 bases. Trimming removed 0 bases from V and 7 bases from J; junction bases left unmatched: 6. The CDR3 covers 15 residues. Germline CDR1 DFQATT, CDR2 SNEGSKA (reference sequence). DNA of the CDR3: TGCAGTGCTAGAGATCTGGGACAGGGCAGTGAAAAACTGTTTTTT. Translating it yields CSARDLGQGSEKLFF.

CDR3 sequence reads: CASKDRARATNEKLFF. The CDR3 DNA is TGTGCCAGTAAAGACAGGGCGAGAGCCACTAATGAAAAACTGTTTTTT. The chain couples TRBV19 to TRBJ1-4; 7 bases line up with TRBD1. This CDR3 contains 16 residues. J gave up 2 bases and V 7 bases, and 10 bases lay outside the gene matches. The V gene's germline CDR1 is LNHDA and CDR2 SQIVND (reference sequence). The full variable domain, its missing parts supplied by reference TRBV19 and TRBJ1-4, is DGGITQSPKYLFRKEGQNVTLSCEQNLNHDAMYWYRQDPGQGLRLIYYSQIVNDFQKGDIAEGYSVSREKKESFPLTVTSAQKNPTAFYLCASKDRARATNEKLFFGSGTQLSVL.

V is TRBV20-1 and J is TRBJ1-2; D might be TRBD1 (6 bases). Germline-derived CDR1 and CDR2 are DFQATT and SNEGSKA (reference sequence). The CDR3 has 14 amino acids. Deletions cut 4 bases from V and 6 bases from J, with 18 bases between. The CDR3 DNA follows: TGCAGTGCTATGGGGGGGGCCTTAAACAATGGCTACACCTTC. Residues: CSAMGGALNNGYTF.

This chain uses TRBV25-1 with TRBJ1-6; D is perhaps TRBD1 (6 bases). Trimming shortened V by 6 bases and J by 7 bases, and 16 bases separated the two germline ends. Germline V gene lookup returns CDR1 MGHDK and CDR2 SYGVNS. The CDR3 totals 15 residues. CDR3 nucleotides: TGTGCCAGCAGGACGACAGGCGGTTGGAATTCACCCCTCCACTTT. Its translation: CASRTTGGWNSPLHF.

The gene calls are TRBV20-1 and TRBJ1-5; unclear D gene. Germline V gene sequence: CDR1 DFQATT, CDR2 SNEGSKA (reference sequence). With 0 bases removed from V and 4 bases from J, the gap between germline ends came to 13 bases. The CDR3 has 15 residues. The CDR3 region has the DNA TGCAGTGCTAGAGATTTTGGAGGGTATAATCAGCCCCAGCATTTT. Translating gives CSARDFGGYNQPQHF.

This clonotype came up once. The chain combines TRBV15 with TRBJ2-2, with D uncertain. V lost 0 bases and J 1 base, leaving 6 bases between the germline ends. Germline CDR1 and CDR2: LNHNV and YYDKDF (reference sequence). The CDR3 consists of 15 residues. The DNA for the CDR3 is TGTGCCACCAGCAGAGACTGGGGGAACACCGGGGAGCTGTTTTTT. This sequence encodes CATSRDWGNTGELFF.

This chain links TRBV3-1 with TRBJ1-6; D unclear. The V end lost 8 bases, the J end lost 4 bases, and 18 bases lay between the germline ends. The CDR3 is 16 amino acids. Germline lookup yields CDR1 LGHDT and CDR2 YNNKEL (reference sequence). In DNA form, the CDR3 reads TGTGCCAGCTCTCTAACTACGACCTTATATAATTCACCCCTCCACTTT. Its translation is CASSLTTTLYNSPLHF.

This rearrangement joins TRBV10-3 to TRBJ1-1, with TRBD1 matching over 9 bases. The CDR3 covers 17 residues. V lost 4 bases and J lost 0; bases outside the gene matches: 9. Germline CDR1 reads ENHRY; CDR2 reads SYGVKD. CDR3 sequence reads: CAISGQGDKRMNTEAFF. CDR3 DNA: TGTGCCATCAGTGGACAGGGGGACAAACGGATGAACACTGAAGCTTTCTTT.

J is TRBJ1-2 and V is TRBV20-1; 7 bases are a match to TRBD1. V lost 5 bases to trimming and J lost 0 bases; unmatched junction nucleotides: 9. Germline CDR1 reads DFQATT; CDR2 reads SNEGSKA (reference sequence). The CDR3 is made up of 15 amino acids. The CDR3 region has the DNA TGCAGTGCTTCTAGCGTGAGGGGGCCTAACTATGGCTACACCTTC. Protein sequence: CSASSVRGPNYGYTF.

This clonotype occurred many times. The gene calls are TRBV12-3 or TRBV12-4 and TRBJ2-2; unclear D gene. Trimming stripped 3 bases from V and 1 base from J, with 6 bases between. This CDR3 contains 14 residues. CDR3 protein: CASSLARNTGELFF. CDR3 sequence (DNA): TGTGCCAGCAGTTTGGCCAGGAACACCGGGGAGCTGTTTTTT.

As DNA, the CDR3 is TGTGCCAGCAGCCCCCGGACAGCCACCTACAATGAGCAGTTCTTC. Amino acids: CASSPRTATYNEQFF. This chain links TRBV7-6 with TRBJ2-1; weak D call: TRBD1 (6 bases). Germline CDR1 is SGHVS and CDR2 is FNYEAQ. V was pared by 5 bases and J by 2 bases, with 13 bases between. The CDR3 consists of 15 residues.

The chain is built from TRBV7-8 and TRBJ2-7, with D perhaps given as TRBD1 or TRBD2 (5 bases each). This CDR3 comprises 15 residues. Trimming stripped 0 bases from V and 0 bases from J, with 9 bases between. Per the germline V gene, CDR1 is SGHVS and CDR2 is FQNEAQ. The CDR3 region has the DNA TGTGCCAGCAGCTTAGCCGGGACCAGCTCCTACGAGCAGTACTTC. This gives the protein CASSLAGTSSYEQYF.

This clonotype was counted between two and nine times. The chain carries TRBV20-1 and TRBJ2-7; TRBD1 matches 8 bases. Germline V lookup: CDR1 DFQATT, CDR2 SNEGSKA (reference sequence). This CDR3 is 13 amino acids long. V shed 5 bases and J 4 bases; nucleotides not matched to a gene: 7. The DNA of the CDR3 is TGCAGTGCTCAAAGGACAGGGCGGTACGAGCAGTACTTC. It translates to CSAQRTGRYEQYF.

This clonotype has ten or more counts. This CDR3 is CASSLGESNQPQHF. CDR3 nucleotides: TGTGCCAGCAGCTTGGGGGAGAGCAATCAGCCCCAGCATTTT. The chain carries TRBV5-5 and TRBJ1-5; D unclear. Trimming removed 0 bases at V and 1 base at J, with 5 bases between. The CDR3 has 14 amino acids. Germline CDR1 is SGHKS and CDR2 is YYEKEE (reference sequence). Complete variable domain (other parts from reference TRBV5-5 and TRBJ1-5): DAGVTQSPTHLIKTRGQQVTLRCSPISGHKSVSWYQQVLGQGPQFIFQYYEKEERGRGNFPDRFSARQFPNYSSELNVNALLLGDSALYLCASSLGESNQPQHFGDGTRLSIL.

Comment on this clonotype: Given a much more abundant clone one base away, this may be a read error. This chain uses TRBV20-1 with TRBJ2-7; 10 nucleotides agree with TRBD1. The CDR3 totals 15 residues. Unmatched junction bases numbered 11, after V lost 2 bases and J lost 7 bases. In germline, CDR1 is DFQATT, CDR2 SNEGSKA (reference sequence). The CDR3 here is CSARNPGQGIGEQYF. DNA of the CDR3: TGCAGTGCTAGAAACCCGGGACAGGGGATTGGGGAGCAGTACTTC.